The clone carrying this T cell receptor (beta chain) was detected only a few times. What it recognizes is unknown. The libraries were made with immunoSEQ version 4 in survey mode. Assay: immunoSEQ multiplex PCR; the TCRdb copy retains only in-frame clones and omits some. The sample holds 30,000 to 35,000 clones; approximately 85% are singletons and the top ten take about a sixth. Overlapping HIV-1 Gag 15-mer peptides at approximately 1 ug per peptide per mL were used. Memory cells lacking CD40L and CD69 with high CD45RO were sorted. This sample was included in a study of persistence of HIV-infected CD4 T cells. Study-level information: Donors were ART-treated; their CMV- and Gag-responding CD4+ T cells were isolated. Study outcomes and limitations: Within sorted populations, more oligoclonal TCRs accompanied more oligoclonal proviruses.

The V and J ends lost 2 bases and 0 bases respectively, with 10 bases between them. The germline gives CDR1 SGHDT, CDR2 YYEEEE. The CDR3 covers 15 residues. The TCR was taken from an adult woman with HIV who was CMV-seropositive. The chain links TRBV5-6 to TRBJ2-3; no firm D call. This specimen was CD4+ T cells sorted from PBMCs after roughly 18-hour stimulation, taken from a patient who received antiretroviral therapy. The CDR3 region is CASSLILTSTDTQYF. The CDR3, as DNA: TGTGCCAGCAGCTTAATTCTCACTAGCACAGATACGCAGTATTTT.